A single sample gave rise to the 26 T cell receptor beta chains below, sequenced in a study of blood T cell repertoires in COVID-19. Profiling relied on immunoSEQ multiplex PCR, and the TCRdb table lists in-frame clones only, not all of them. Of under 300,000 clones in the sample, 70% to 90% are singletons; the top ten hold 2.1%. Sequencing used peripheral blood. These receptors originate from a woman in her 40s who had recovered from COVID-19.

V and J are TRBV30 and TRBJ2-7; 10 nucleotides align to TRBD1. The CDR3 is 14 amino acids. The germline V gene encodes CDR1 GTSNPN and CDR2 SVGIG (reference sequence). Germline trimming cut 6 bases from V and 5 bases from J; bases unmatched to any gene: 10. CDR3 coding DNA: TGTGCCTGCTCCTCGGGACAGGGGATTAACGAGCAGTACTTC. Residues: CACSSGQGINEQYF.

The chain combines TRBV19 with TRBJ1-2; 11 positions match TRBD1. The CDR3 runs 16 residues. Germline assignment: CDR1 LNHDA and CDR2 SQIVND (reference sequence). The V segment lost 5 bases and the J segment 4 bases; nucleotides outside the gene matches: 9. This CDR3 reads CASSPRDRGYLYGYTF. The CDR3 bases are TGTGCCAGTAGTCCCCGGGACAGGGGGTATCTCTATGGCTACACCTTC.

The chain carries TRBV3-1 (or the pseudogene TRBV3-2) and TRBJ1-4; tentatively, D is TRBD1 (6 bases). Germline V gene lookup returns CDR1 LGHDT and CDR2 YNNKEL (reference sequence). V was trimmed by 4 bases and J by 7 bases, leaving 16 bases between them. The CDR3 covers 15 residues. The CDR3 nucleotides read TGTGCCAGCAGCCTCTCTGGGGGGGGCACTGAAAAACTGTTTTTT. This codes for CASSLSGGGTEKLFF.

The CDR3 coding sequence is TGCAGTGCTAGTGGACAACTTACCTACGAGCAGTACTTC. Translation: CSASGQLTYEQYF. The rearrangement links TRBV20-1 to TRBJ2-7; tentatively, D is TRBD1 (5 bases). V was cut by 3 bases and J by 2 bases, with 11 bases left in between. Germline values: CDR1 DFQATT, CDR2 SNEGSKA (reference sequence). The CDR3 has 13 amino acids.

V is TRBV30 and J is TRBJ1-5, with 9 positions matching TRBD1. The ends lost 3 bases at V and 5 bases at J; junction bases unmatched: 11. CDR1 and CDR2 (germline): GTSNPN, SVGIG (reference sequence). The CDR3 consists of 16 residues. CDR3 bases: TGTGCCTGGAGCAACCTCTACAGGGGGCCCGATCAGCCCCAGCATTTT. This sequence encodes CAWSNLYRGPDQPQHF.

The J gene is TRBJ2-7, the V gene TRBV6-1; 8 bases are a match to TRBD1. V lost 4 bases and J lost 5; bases outside the gene matches: 13. This CDR3 contains 16 residues. Germline CDR1 is MNHNS and CDR2 is SASEGT. The CDR3 DNA sequence: TGTGCCAGCAGTGGAGAGGGTGTGAGACAGGGGAACGAGCAGTACTTC. This encodes CASSGEGVRQGNEQYF.

In nucleotides, the CDR3 is TGTGCCTGGAGTGTAGGACTCGCGGGAATTGAAGCTTTCTTT. This encodes CAWSVGLAGIEAFF. The chain has TRBV30 and TRBJ1-1; no reliable D call. The CDR3 runs 14 residues. Trimming pared 0 bases from V and 7 bases from J, leaving 15 bases between. The germline CDR1 and CDR2 sequences are GTSNPN and SVGIG (reference sequence). The full variable domain, its missing parts supplied by reference TRBV30 and TRBJ1-1, is SQTIHQWPATLVQPVGSPLSLECTVEGTSNPNLYWYRQAAGRGLQLLFYSVGIGQISSEVPQNLSASRPQDRQFILSSKKLLLSDSGFYLCAWSVGLAGIEAFFGQGTRLTVV.

The chain recombines TRBV5-1 with TRBJ2-1, with 7 bases aligning to TRBD2. Germline-derived CDR1 and CDR2 are SGHRS and YFSETQ. This CDR3 is built from 14 residues. Losses at the gene ends were 0 bases for V and 12 bases for J; bases not matched to a gene: 9. The CDR3: CASSLVAGESRQFF. The CDR3 DNA reads as TGCGCCAGCAGCTTGGTGGCGGGAGAGTCTCGGCAGTTCTTC.

CDR3 DNA: TGTGCCAGTAGTCCTCGGGGTAGCGTGAGCACAGATACGCAGTATTTT. Amino acid sequence: CASSPRGSVSTDTQYF. J is TRBJ2-3 and V is TRBV19; weak D call: TRBD2 (5 bases). This CDR3 is built from 16 residues. Trimming cost V 5 bases and J 0 bases, with 15 bases left between them. Germline V CDR1 and CDR2: LNHDA, SQIVND (reference sequence).

CDR3 sequence (DNA): TGTGCCAGCAGCCAACAGCTAGCGGACTCGAACACCGGGGAGCTGTTTTTT. It encodes CASSQQLADSNTGELFF. The chain joins TRBV4-2 to TRBJ2-2; 7 positions agree with TRBD2. The CDR3 has 17 residues. J gave up 0 bases and V 2 bases, and 6 bases lay outside the gene matches. The germline V gene has CDR1 LGHNA and CDR2 YNFKEQ.

The chain links TRBV19 to TRBJ1-5; TRBD1 is a possible D gene (5 bases). With 9 bases removed from V and 7 bases from J, the gap between germline ends came to 19 bases. Germline V gives CDR1 LNHDA, CDR2 SQIVND (reference sequence). This CDR3 region has 14 residues. CDR3 nucleotide sequence: TGTGCCAGCCTTACTGGAGGGGTCGGGCAGCCCCAGCATTTT. Translated, it gives CASLTGGVGQPQHF.

The chain has TRBV27 and TRBJ2-7; 8 bases are shared with TRBD2. Per the germline V gene, CDR1 is MNHEY and CDR2 is SMNVEV (reference sequence). The V and J ends lost 3 bases and 4 bases, in that order; junction bases with no gene match: 5. CDR3 length: 14 amino acids. The CDR3 loop is CASSFLAGQYEQYF. CDR3 in DNA: TGTGCCAGCAGTTTTTTAGCGGGGCAATACGAGCAGTACTTC.

The gene calls are TRBV6-5 and TRBJ1-6; tentative D call: TRBD1 (5 bases). Trimming cost V 5 bases and J 9 bases, with 14 bases left between them. The length of the CDR3 is 14 residues. Germline CDR1 and CDR2: MNHEY and SVGAGI. The CDR3 here is CASSPWGDASPLHF. In DNA, the CDR3 is TGTGCCAGCAGTCCCTGGGGGGACGCTTCACCCCTCCACTTT.

The gene calls are TRBV30 and TRBJ2-7, with TRBD2 identical over 13 bases. Germline V CDR1 and CDR2: GTSNPN, SVGIG (reference sequence). The CDR3 covers 15 residues. With V trimmed by 1 base and J by 2 bases, 2 bases remained unmatched. The CDR3 loop reads CAWSGTSGGPYEQYF. CDR3 nucleotide sequence: TGTGCCTGGAGTGGGACTAGCGGGGGCCCCTACGAGCAGTACTTC.

CDR3 bases: TGTGCCAGCAGCTTCACCGGGACAGGGGCGCGGTACTTC. Amino acids: CASSFTGTGARYF. The chain has TRBV11-3 and TRBJ2-7; TRBD1 aligns across 10 bases. Looked up from germline, CDR1 is SGHNT and CDR2 is YENEEA. The CDR3 covers 13 residues. The ends lost 3 bases at V and 12 bases at J; junction bases unmatched: 8.

This rearrangement joins TRBV7-2 to TRBJ1-2; D is perhaps TRBD1 (6 bases). Trimming left V 3 bases short and J 7 bases short, with 15 bases between. The germline V gene has CDR1 SGHTA and CDR2 FQGNSA. CDR3 size: 14 residues. DNA of the CDR3: TGTGCCAGCAGCTTGGGGGGGCAGGTTGCTGGCTACACCTTC. Amino acid sequence: CASSLGGQVAGYTF. The entire variable domain, with the rest obtained from reference TRBV7-2 and TRBJ1-2, is as follows: GAGVSQSPSNKVTEKGKDVELRCDPISGHTALYWYRQSLGQGLEFLIYFQGNSAPDKSGLPSDRFSAERTGGSVSTLTIQRTQQEDSAVYLCASSLGGQVAGYTFGSGTRLTVV.

The CDR3 nucleotides read TGTGCCAGTAGTATTAACGGGGGATCGGCTTTCTTT. Translation gives CASSINGGSAFF. This chain uses TRBV19 with TRBJ1-1, with D maybe TRBD1 (5 bases). CDR1 is LNHDA and CDR2 is SQIVND in the germline V gene (reference sequence). The CDR3 spans 12 residues. Trimming cost V 3 bases and J 11 bases, with 13 bases left between them.

The V gene is TRBV5-1, the J gene TRBJ2-5, with D perhaps matching TRBD2 (6 bases). This CDR3 has 15 residues. The V end lost 4 bases, the J end lost 1 base, and 14 bases lay between the germline ends. From germline, CDR1 is SGHRS and CDR2 YFSETQ. The CDR3 sequence: CASSPSLASQETQYF. CDR3 DNA sequence: TGCGCCAGCAGCCCGTCCCTAGCGTCCCAAGAGACCCAGTACTTC.

The V call is TRBV21-1, the J call TRBJ2-5; the table assigns TRBD1, which was not confirmed against the DNA. TRBV21-1 is marked as a pseudogene. This CDR3 is built from 18 residues. Here the CDR3 reads CASSKLGQWSSWSGTQYF. CDR3 nucleotides: TGTGCCAGCAGCAAACTGGGACAATGGTCCTCTTGGTCAGGGACCCAGTACTTC.

This chain connects TRBV7-9 to TRBJ1-3; the D is unclear. The CDR3 consists of 16 residues. V lost 3 bases to trimming and J lost 4 bases, with 16 bases between them. CDR1 is SEHNR, CDR2 FQNEAQ, per germline (reference sequence). The CDR3, as DNA: TGTGCCAGCAGCTTCCCCCCGGGTGGGTTAGGAAACACCATATATTTT. This encodes CASSFPPGGLGNTIYF.

V gene TRBV20-1 combines with J gene TRBJ1-6; possible D gene TRBD1, 5 bases. From germline, CDR1 is DFQATT and CDR2 SNEGSKA (reference sequence). V was pared by 6 bases and J by 14 bases, with 14 bases between. The CDR3 loop spans 11 amino acids. The CDR3 DNA sequence: TGCAGTGCCCAAGACAGCTTGGCCCTCCACTTT. Translating it yields CSAQDSLALHF.

This chain links TRBV5-4 with TRBJ2-4; the D gene is possibly TRBD2 (5 bases). V lost 0 bases to trimming and J lost 0 bases, with 7 bases between them. Germline V gives CDR1 SGHNT, CDR2 YYREEE (reference sequence). The CDR3 has 15 amino acids. The CDR3 sequence: CASSLESGAKNIQYF. CDR3 bases: TGTGCCAGCAGCTTGGAAAGCGGAGCCAAAAACATTCAGTACTTC.

The chain combines TRBV18 with TRBJ2-5; D might be TRBD1 (6 bases). V gave up 6 bases and J gave up 2 bases, with 10 bases separating them. The V gene's germline CDR1 is KGHSH and CDR2 LQKENI. The CDR3 loop spans 13 amino acids. This CDR3 reads CASSFGQQETQYF. Written as DNA, the CDR3 is TGTGCCAGCTCTTTCGGACAGCAAGAGACCCAGTACTTC.

The chain combines TRBV4-3 with TRBJ1-1; D gene unclear. CDR3 length: 15 residues. Germline V gives CDR1 LGHNA, CDR2 YSLEER. Trimming shortened V by 0 bases and J by 4 bases, and 12 bases separated the two germline ends. Written as DNA, the CDR3 is TGCGCCAGCAGCCAAGATCTGGGCAGTAGCACTGAAGCTTTCTTT. This gives the protein CASSQDLGSSTEAFF.

Comment on this clone: The sample holds other DNA sequences that translate to the same CDR3. This rearrangement joins TRBV7-2 to TRBJ1-2; the D is unclear. Trimming left V 1 base short and J 4 bases short, with 7 bases between. The CDR3 is 13 amino acids. Germline CDR1 SGHTA, CDR2 FQGNSA. For the CDR3, the DNA is TGTGCCAGCAGCTTAGATCGGTCCTATGGCTACACCTTC. It encodes CASSLDRSYGYTF.

The CDR3 region is CASSLTGGVSNQPQHF. Written as DNA, the CDR3 is TGTGCCAGCAGCTTAACTGGGGGGGTTAGCAATCAGCCCCAGCATTTT. The J gene is TRBJ1-5, the V gene TRBV7-9; D may be TRBD1 (5 bases). Trimming removed 2 bases at V and 0 bases at J, with 11 bases between. The V gene's germline CDR1 is SEHNR and CDR2 FQNEAQ (reference sequence). The CDR3 contains 16 residues.